These 27 T cell receptor beta chains came from one sample sequenced in a study of blood T cell repertoires in COVID-19 (TCRdb year 2020). Libraries were made using the immunoSEQ multiplex PCR assay. Here the immuneACCESS table is served through TCRdb, limited to in-frame sequences with V and J called. Missing clones are a known gap in these copies; in checked studies unresolved V genes cover under half, and the rest lacks a known reason. A total of some 320,000 clones appear in this sample, about nine tenths of them only once. Roughly 2.5% of the sample rests with the top ten. Source material: PBMCs or T cells enriched from blood (not recorded which). These receptors all stem from a man between 60 and 70 years old who had recovered from COVID-19.

This sequence joins TRBV3-1 (or the pseudogene TRBV3-2) and TRBJ1-1, with a weak D call TRBD1 (6 bases). The CDR3 covers 15 residues. CDR1 and CDR2 from the germline V gene are LGHDT and YNNKEL (reference sequence). V shed 4 bases and J shed 5 bases, with 17 bases lying between them. CDR3 loop: CASSPPPPGETEAFF. The CDR3 DNA reads as TGTGCCAGCAGCCCCCCCCCACCAGGGGAAACTGAAGCTTTCTTT.

The V call is TRBV5-1, the J call TRBJ1-1; 8 nucleotides agree with TRBD1. The ends lost 2 bases at V and 1 base at J; junction bases unmatched: 10. The CDR3 is 17 amino acids. Germline V CDR1 and CDR2: SGHRS, YFSETQ. CDR3 in DNA: TGCGCCAGCAGCTTCGCCGGGACAGGTATTGGGAACACTGAAGCTTTCTTT. Translation: CASSFAGTGIGNTEAFF.

The table lists this clone with a count of one. This chain links TRBV11-2 with TRBJ1-1; D not resolved. Germline CDR1 reads SGHAT; CDR2 reads FQNNGV. Trimming took off 1 base at V and 1 base at J, with 10 bases between the two ends. This CDR3 spans 15 amino acids. This CDR3 reads CASSLVSRGNTEAFF. The CDR3 nucleotides are TGTGCCAGCAGCTTAGTGTCCCGGGGGAACACTGAAGCTTTCTTT.

V and J are TRBV29-1 and TRBJ2-3; 11 positions match TRBD2. The V and J ends lost 7 bases and 6 bases, in that order; junction bases with no gene match: 9. Germline V CDR1 and CDR2: SQVTM, ANQGSEA. The CDR3 has 14 amino acids. The CDR3 region is CSARTSGGVDTQYF. In DNA, the CDR3 is TGCAGCGCACGAACTAGCGGGGGTGTCGATACGCAGTATTTT.

The J gene is TRBJ1-5, the V gene TRBV19; the match to TRBD1 covers 7 bases. The V and J ends lost 5 bases and 4 bases, in that order; junction bases with no gene match: 8. The V gene's germline CDR1 is LNHDA and CDR2 SQIVND (reference sequence). This CDR3 contains 15 residues. The CDR3 region is CASSGATGNNQPQHF. The CDR3, as DNA: TGTGCCAGTAGTGGAGCGACAGGGAATAATCAGCCCCAGCATTTT.

The chain employs TRBV4-1 and TRBJ2-5, with 8 nucleotides matching TRBD1. V trimming: 3 bases; J trimming: 0 bases; junction bases outside the gene matches: 6. CDR3 length: 16 amino acids. Per the germline V gene, CDR1 is MGHRA and CDR2 is YSYEKL. CDR3 amino acids: CASSQGTGGNQETQYF. The DNA for the CDR3 is TGCGCCAGCAGCCAGGGTACAGGGGGGAACCAAGAGACCCAGTACTTC.

The chain is built from TRBV7-6 and TRBJ2-2, with D maybe TRBD1 (5 bases). The CDR3 length is 14 residues. The germline CDR1 and CDR2 sequences are SGHVS and FNYEAQ. Between the trimmed V and J ends, which lost 6 bases and 7 bases, there was a span of 15 bases. CDR3: CASSQRWGGGELFF. The DNA of the CDR3 is TGTGCCAGCAGTCAACGCTGGGGCGGCGGGGAGCTGTTTTTT. Together with reference TRBV7-6 and TRBJ2-2, the CDR3 gives the full variable domain: GAGVSQSPRYKVTKRGQDVALRCDPISGHVSLYWYRQALGQGPEFLTYFNYEAQQDKSGLPNDRFSAERPEGSISTLTIQRTEQRDSAMYRCASSQRWGGGELFFGEGSRLTVL.

This CDR3 is CASSLAVLDQETQYF. The CDR3 coding sequence is TGTGCCAGCAGCTTAGCGGTACTAGACCAAGAGACCCAGTACTTC. The rearrangement uses TRBV7-2 and TRBJ2-5; D perhaps matches TRBD2 (5 bases). This CDR3 has 15 residues. V lost 0 bases and J 0 bases, leaving 8 bases between the germline ends. Germline CDR1 and CDR2: SGHTA and FQGNSA.

This clone was found once. The gene calls are TRBV7-6 and TRBJ1-2; 9 bases match TRBD1. With 5 bases clipped from V and 4 bases from J, the junction kept 11 bases outside the gene matches. CDR3 length equals 16 residues. Germline loops: CDR1 SGHVS, CDR2 FNYEAQ. CDR3 bases: TGTGCCAGCAGCAACATCCCCGGACAGGGGCTCTATGGCTACACCTTC. It specifies CASSNIPGQGLYGYTF.

This rearrangement joins TRBV30 to TRBJ2-7, with a weak D call TRBD1 (5 bases). Germline loops: CDR1 GTSNPN, CDR2 SVGIG (reference sequence). Between the trimmed V and J ends, which lost 2 bases and 3 bases, there was a span of 5 bases. The CDR3 has 11 residues. The CDR3 DNA is TGTGCCTGGAGTCAGGGCTACGAGCAGTACTTC. Encoded protein: CAWSQGYEQYF. The whole variable domain, remainder taken from reference TRBV30 and TRBJ2-7, is SQTIHQWPATLVQPVGSPLSLECTVEGTSNPNLYWYRQAAGRGLQLLFYSVGIGQISSEVPQNLSASRPQDRQFILSSKKLLLSDSGFYLCAWSQGYEQYFGPGTRLTVT.

The chain uses TRBV29-1 and TRBJ2-2; 10 bases are a match to TRBD2. V shed 7 bases, J shed 7 bases, and the junction held 12 bases outside the gene matches. Germline V gene sequence: CDR1 SQVTM, CDR2 ANQGSEA. The CDR3 spans 15 residues. CDR3 protein: CSAIGTSDGNGELFF. The CDR3 DNA reads TGCAGCGCCATCGGGACTAGCGATGGCAACGGGGAGCTGTTTTTT.

The chain combines TRBV19 with TRBJ1-1; maybe TRBD1 (6 bases). V was pared by 3 bases and J by 4 bases, with 15 bases between. Germline CDR1 is LNHDA and CDR2 is SQIVND (reference sequence). CDR3 length equals 15 residues. The CDR3 loop is CASSIMGTGPTEAFF. The CDR3 bases are TGTGCCAGTAGTATTATGGGAACAGGGCCCACTGAAGCTTTCTTT. The variable domain in full, with the rest retrieved from reference TRBV19 and TRBJ1-1, is DGGITQSPKYLFRKEGQNVTLSCEQNLNHDAMYWYRQDPGQGLRLIYYSQIVNDFQKGDIAEGYSVSREKKESFPLTVTSAQKNPTAFYLCASSIMGTGPTEAFFGQGTRLTVV.

The chain is built from TRBV4-2 and TRBJ2-5, with TRBD1 matching 9 bases. There are 15 residues in the CDR3. The V and J ends lost 0 bases and 5 bases, in that order; junction bases with no gene match: 4. Germline CDR1 LGHNA, CDR2 YNFKEQ. The DNA for the CDR3 is TGTGCCAGCAGCCAAGAGTGGGACAGGGACGAGACCCAGTACTTC. Translation: CASSQEWDRDETQYF.

The chain links TRBV7-8 to TRBJ2-7; D ambiguous. With 1 base removed from V and 5 bases from J, the gap between germline ends came to 12 bases. Germline lookup yields CDR1 SGHVS and CDR2 FQNEAQ. The CDR3 runs to 14 residues. Here the CDR3 reads CASSLGQAIHEQYF. The CDR3 region has the DNA TGTGCCAGCAGCTTAGGCCAGGCGATACACGAGCAGTACTTC.

The V and J genes are TRBV7-2 and TRBJ2-5; the match to TRBD2 covers 9 bases. The CDR3 covers 14 residues. J gave up 1 base and V 7 bases, and 4 bases lay outside the gene matches. Germline CDR1 is SGHTA and CDR2 is FQGNSA. CDR3: CASNLAGTQETQYF. CDR3 nucleotides: TGTGCCAGCAATCTAGCGGGGACCCAAGAGACCCAGTACTTC.

Details on this clone: Distinct nucleotide sequences in the sample also encode this CDR3. The V and J genes are TRBV5-1 and TRBJ2-1; D not resolved. Trimming took off 0 bases at V and 1 base at J, with 5 bases between the two ends. Germline values: CDR1 SGHRS, CDR2 YFSETQ. The CDR3 runs to 14 residues. CDR3 loop: CASSLGDSYNEQFF. CDR3 sequence (DNA): TGCGCCAGCAGCTTGGGAGATTCCTACAATGAGCAGTTCTTC.

The chain recombines TRBV9 with TRBJ2-7; D perhaps matches TRBD1 (6 bases). The CDR3 extends over 13 amino acids. The V gene lost 2 bases and the J gene lost 3 bases, with 9 bases spanning the gap. In germline, CDR1 is SGDLS, CDR2 YYNGEE. The CDR3 sequence is CASSVRDNYEQYF. CDR3 nucleotide sequence: TGTGCCAGCAGCGTCCGGGACAACTACGAGCAGTACTTC. Together with reference TRBV9 and TRBJ2-7, the CDR3 gives the full variable domain: DSGVTQTPKHLITATGQRVTLRCSPRSGDLSVYWYQQSLDQGLQFLIQYYNGEERAKGNILERFSAQQFPDLHSELNLSSLELGDSALYFCASSVRDNYEQYFGPGTRLTVT.

Turning to this clone: The same CDR3 also results from other DNA sequences found in this sample. This chain joins TRBV11-3 and TRBJ2-7; perhaps TRBD1 as D (5 bases). CDR1 and CDR2 (germline): SGHNT, YENEEA. This CDR3 has 14 amino acids. The V end lost 1 base, the J end lost 2 bases, and 9 bases lay between the germline ends. CDR3 nucleotide sequence: TGTGCCAGCAGCTTAGGGCAGGGCCCCTACGAGCAGTACTTC. It is translated as CASSLGQGPYEQYF.

This clone has only one observation. The chain employs TRBV5-8 and TRBJ2-1, with D possibly being TRBD1 (5 bases). The CDR3 length is 15 residues. Germline V lookup: CDR1 SGHTS, CDR2 YDEGEE. Trimming left V 3 bases short and J 6 bases short, with 16 bases between. CDR3: CASSSDSWNGNEQFF. As DNA, the CDR3 is TGTGCCAGCAGCTCCGACAGTTGGAACGGCAATGAGCAGTTCTTC.

Of note for this clone: At the DNA level, this CDR3 is encoded by other sequences in the same sample as well. J is TRBJ2-1 and V is TRBV7-2; no clear D gene. Germline lookup yields CDR1 SGHTA and CDR2 FQGNSA. CDR3 size: 15 residues. V gave up 1 base and J gave up 1 base, with 8 bases separating them. CDR3 in DNA: TGTGCCAGCAGCTTAGTCCGGTCTTCCTACAATGAGCAGTTCTTC. This codes for CASSLVRSSYNEQFF.

V and J are TRBV7-8 and TRBJ2-5; D is uncertain. V dropped 6 bases and J dropped 4 bases, with 12 bases sitting between them. The CDR3 contains 13 residues. Germline V gene data show CDR1 as SGHVS and CDR2 as FQNEAQ. CDR3 nucleotide sequence: TGTGCCAGCAGTTACGGGTGGCTAGAGACCCAGTACTTC. Its protein is CASSYGWLETQYF.

The rearrangement uses TRBV19 and TRBJ1-5, with D uncertain. Trimming stripped 1 base from V and 9 bases from J, with 13 bases between. Germline CDR1 reads LNHDA; CDR2 reads SQIVND (reference sequence). The CDR3 length is 14 residues. CDR3 protein: CASSIGQTLRPQHF. CDR3 bases: TGTGCCAGTAGTATAGGGCAGACTCTCAGGCCCCAGCATTTT.

This clone was recorded once. V is TRBV5-1 and J is TRBJ1-1; a weak D match, TRBD1 (6 bases). V dropped 3 bases and J dropped 4 bases, with 13 bases sitting between them. The CDR3 extends over 14 amino acids. Germline CDR1 is SGHRS and CDR2 is YFSETQ. The CDR3 coding sequence is TGCGCCAGCAGCTGGACAGAGGGGAGCACTGAAGCTTTCTTT. Amino acid sequence: CASSWTEGSTEAFF.

Note on this clone: One end of the junction varies from germline; a read error may be responsible. The V and J genes are TRBV30 and TRBJ2-7; 9 bases fit TRBD1. The CDR3 totals 14 residues. Germline V gene data show CDR1 as GTSNPN and CDR2 as SVGIG (reference sequence). CDR3 protein: CAWSVQGQGIRLDF. The CDR3, as DNA: TGTGCCTGGAGTGTACAGGGACAGGGAATACGATTGGACTTC.

V and J are TRBV5-1 and TRBJ2-7; 11 nucleotides align to TRBD2. J gave up 3 bases and V 7 bases, and 9 bases lay outside the gene matches. Germline CDR1 is SGHRS and CDR2 is YFSETQ. This CDR3 is 15 amino acids long. The CDR3 nucleotides are TGCGCCAGCCATACAGGGACTAGCGGATACTACGAGCAGTACTTC. Translated: CASHTGTSGYYEQYF.

V gene TRBV11-2 combines with J gene TRBJ1-2, with 9 bases matching TRBD1. The J segment lost 5 bases and the V segment lost 5 bases, leaving 6 bases of the junction unmatched. The CDR3 is made up of 14 amino acids. Germline V gene sequence: CDR1 SGHAT, CDR2 FQNNGV. CDR3 sequence: CASSPSGQGYGYTF. For the CDR3, the DNA is TGTGCCAGCAGCCCGTCCGGACAGGGGTATGGCTACACCTTC. Supplemented by reference TRBV11-2 and TRBJ1-2, the full variable domain reads EAGVAQSPRYKIIEKRQSVAFWCNPISGHATLYWYQQILGQGPKLLIQFQNNGVVDDSQLPKDRFSAERLKGVDSTLKIQPAKLEDSAVYLCASSPSGQGYGYTFGSGTRLTVV.

The rearrangement uses TRBV7-8 and TRBJ1-1; TRBD1 matches at 8 bases. Germline values: CDR1 SGHVS, CDR2 FQNEAQ. The CDR3 extends over 13 amino acids. J lost 5 bases, V lost 3 bases, and 2 bases had no gene match. The CDR3: CASSLDRETEAFF. The CDR3 DNA reads TGTGCCAGCAGCTTGGACAGGGAAACTGAAGCTTTCTTT.